This T cell receptor (beta chain) was obtained from a study of cytomegalovirus exposure and HLA in healthy donors. The PCR ran on 60 Vbeta and 13 Jbeta primers. The data were produced by immunoSEQ multiplex PCR, yet TCRdb's version contains in-frame clones alone and is incomplete. The data contain hundreds of thousands of clones, approximately 81% of them seen just once; the ten biggest clones take up around 3%. CDR3 length: 14 residues. The V gene's germline CDR1 is WSHSY and CDR2 SAAADI. Trimming took off 0 bases at V and 5 bases at J, with 8 bases between the two ends. The chain uses TRBV10-2 and TRBJ1-3; possible D gene TRBD1, 6 bases. The sequenced sample consisted of PBMCs. The receptor was isolated from a man aged 25-45 years in good health and CMV-seronegative. This CDR3 is CASSESTGRNTIYF. Written as DNA, the CDR3 is TGCGCCAGCAGTGAGTCAACAGGGAGAAACACCATATATTTT.